Below are 22 T cell receptor beta chains sequenced from a single sample in a study of blood T cell repertoires in COVID-19. Produced via immunoSEQ multiplex PCR; TCRdb's table is partial and in-frame only. The profile shows around 100,000 clones, 70% to 90% of them singletons. The sequenced material came from peripheral blood. The receptors derive from a man in his forties with acute or convalescent COVID-19.

The chain uses TRBV4-3 and TRBJ2-1; D may be TRBD2 (6 bases). Germline assignment: CDR1 LGHNA and CDR2 YSLEER. This CDR3 is built from 14 residues. V was pared by 5 bases and J by 7 bases, with 15 bases between. For the CDR3, the DNA is TGCGCCAGCAGCTCCCTGACTAGTAAAAATGAGCAGTTCTTC. Translated, it gives CASSSLTSKNEQFF.

The rearrangement joins TRBV2 to TRBJ1-1, with D possibly being TRBD1 (5 bases). The germline V and J ends were trimmed by 4 bases and 5 bases, with 17 bases remaining between them. The CDR3 sequence is 15 residues long. Germline CDR1 SNHLY, CDR2 FYNNEI. The CDR3, as DNA: TGTGCCAGCAGTGGGTTAAGAGGGGCGGGAACTGAAGCTTTCTTT. This encodes CASSGLRGAGTEAFF.

The V gene is TRBV6-2 or TRBV6-3, the J gene TRBJ2-3, with TRBD2 matching 7 bases. CDR1 and CDR2 from the germline V gene are MNHEY and SVGEGT. V shed 4 bases, J shed 1 base, and the junction held 8 bases outside the gene matches. The CDR3 loop spans 16 amino acids. CDR3 residues: CASSLSAGAGTDTQYF. As DNA, the CDR3 is TGTGCCAGCAGTTTAAGTGCGGGAGCGGGCACAGATACGCAGTATTTT.

The gene calls are TRBV4-3 and TRBJ2-7; 9 bases match TRBD1. The junction had 4 bases not matched to a gene; V was cut back by 4 bases and J by 3 bases. The V gene's germline CDR1 is LGHNA and CDR2 YSLEER. The CDR3 has 14 residues. CDR3 loop: CASSPGQGSYEQYF. DNA of the CDR3: TGCGCCAGCAGCCCGGGACAGGGTAGCTACGAGCAGTACTTC.

This clone was seen a single time. This chain uses TRBV6-6 with TRBJ2-3; 9 nucleotides line up with TRBD2. Germline trimming cut 6 bases from V and 1 base from J; bases unmatched to any gene: 5. Germline-derived CDR1 and CDR2 are MNHNY and SVGAGI (reference sequence). The CDR3 covers 15 residues. CDR3 sequence (DNA): TGTGCCAGCAGCCGTAGCGGGAGTGGCACAGATACGCAGTATTTT. Translating it yields CASSRSGSGTDTQYF.

This clone was counted a single time. Other DNA sequences in this sample translate to the same CDR3. CDR3 sequence (DNA): TGTGCCAGCAGCGGCGCGGCTAACTATGGCTACACCTTC. This gives the protein CASSGAANYGYTF. The J gene is TRBJ1-2, the V gene TRBV7-9; D is unresolved. The CDR3 contains 13 residues. V lost 5 bases and J 0 bases, leaving 7 bases between the germline ends. CDR1 SEHNR and CDR2 FQNEAQ come from the germline V gene (reference sequence).

V usage is TRBV9 and J usage is TRBJ1-2; TRBD1 is a possible D gene (6 bases). V was cut by 4 bases and J by 5 bases, with 18 bases left in between. The CDR3 extends over 15 amino acids. Germline CDR1 is SGDLS and CDR2 is YYNGEE. CDR3 coding DNA: TGTGCCAGCAGCCCGAGACGGCAGGGGCAGTATGGCTACACCTTC. This encodes CASSPRRQGQYGYTF.

The V gene is TRBV9, the J gene TRBJ2-3; 9 positions match TRBD2. CDR3 length equals 16 residues. J gave up 0 bases and V 4 bases, and 6 bases lay outside the gene matches. Germline CDR1 reads SGDLS; CDR2 reads YYNGEE. The CDR3 nucleotides read TGTGCCAGCAGCTTTCTTACTAGCGGGAGCACAGATACGCAGTATTTT. Amino acid sequence: CASSFLTSGSTDTQYF.

This clone was observed a single time. This chain uses TRBV5-6 with TRBJ2-1, with a tentative D call TRBD2 (7 bases). Germline lookup yields CDR1 SGHDT and CDR2 YYEEEE. CDR3 length equals 14 residues. The V end was cut by 2 bases, the J end by 6 bases, with 12 bases between. The CDR3 region is CASSFTGRGNEQFF. CDR3 nucleotide sequence: TGTGCCAGCAGCTTCACAGGGAGGGGCAATGAGCAGTTCTTC. Complete variable domain (other parts from reference TRBV5-6 and TRBJ2-1): DAGVTQSPTHLIKTRGQQVTLRCSPKSGHDTVSWYQQALGQGPQFIFQYYEEEERQRGNFPDRFSGHQFPNYSSELNVNALLLGDSALYLCASSFTGRGNEQFFGPGTRLTVL.

The chain has TRBV7-3 and TRBJ2-3, with 14 bases that match TRBD2. The length of the CDR3 is 16 residues. Trimming took 1 base from V and 5 from J; bases not matched to a gene: 2. Germline CDR1 is SGHTA and CDR2 is FQGTGA. CDR3 coding DNA: TGTGCCAGCAGCTTAAAGGGACTAGCGGGGGTAGATACGCAGTATTTT. As protein: CASSLKGLAGVDTQYF.

The chain couples TRBV5-4 to TRBJ2-3, with TRBD2 matching over 8 bases. V lost 1 base, J lost 12 bases, and 16 bases stayed unmatched. The CDR3 extends over 16 amino acids. Germline CDR1 and CDR2: SGHNT and YYREEE (reference sequence). CDR3 nucleotides: TGTGCCAGCAGCTTGCGGGGGGGCAACGCGCCCCGGTCCCAGTATTTT. Protein product: CASSLRGGNAPRSQYF.

The CDR3 nucleotides read TGTGCCAGCAGTTACGGACCATACAGGGGTGAAGCTTTCTTT. It encodes CASSYGPYRGEAFF. The chain couples TRBV6-8 to TRBJ1-1; 7 bases agree with TRBD1. CDR3 length: 14 residues. After removal of 2 bases from V and 7 bases from J, the junction contained 7 bases not matched to a gene. Germline V gene data show CDR1 as MNHGY and CDR2 as SAAAGT.

The J gene is TRBJ2-5, the V gene TRBV2, with a tentative D call TRBD1 (5 bases). CDR3 length: 14 residues. Trimming shortened V by 7 bases and J by 2 bases, and 14 bases separated the two germline ends. CDR1 SNHLY and CDR2 FYNNEI come from the germline V gene. The CDR3 DNA sequence: TGTGCCAGCAACAGGCAAGGGCGGCAAGAGACCCAGTACTTC. Protein: CASNRQGRQETQYF.

A few counts support this clone. The rearrangement uses TRBV28 and TRBJ2-1; TRBD2 matches at 9 bases. The junction had 2 bases not matched to a gene; V was cut back by 3 bases and J by 5 bases. Germline CDR1 MDHEN, CDR2 SYDVKM. The CDR3 sequence is 14 residues long. In DNA, the CDR3 is TGTGCCAGCAGTTTGCTAGCGGGAAACAATGAGCAGTTCTTC. Its protein product is CASSLLAGNNEQFF.

This clone has a handful of counts. The V gene is TRBV7-3, the J gene TRBJ1-1; weak D call: TRBD1 (6 bases). This CDR3 contains 13 residues. The germline gives CDR1 SGHTA, CDR2 FQGTGA. V gave up 5 bases and J gave up 2 bases, with 9 bases separating them. The DNA of the CDR3 is TGTGCCAGCAGCATACAGGGTAACACTGAAGCTTTCTTT. It is translated as CASSIQGNTEAFF.

This chain uses TRBV19 with TRBJ2-1; 9 nucleotides line up with TRBD1. The ends lost 2 bases at V and 8 bases at J; junction bases unmatched: 4. The CDR3 sequence is 14 residues long. CDR1 and CDR2 from the germline V gene are LNHDA and SQIVND (reference sequence). The CDR3 region has the DNA TGTGCCAGTAGTATAAGGGGACAGGGCTATGAGCAGTTCTTC. As protein: CASSIRGQGYEQFF.

This chain links TRBV14 with TRBJ2-7, with 10 positions matching TRBD2. CDR1 SGHDN and CDR2 FVKESK come from the germline V gene. This CDR3 contains 15 residues. V dropped 4 bases and J dropped 4; count of bases not matched to a gene: 7. The CDR3 loop reads CASSLGLAVGYEQYF. CDR3 in DNA: TGTGCCAGCAGCCTTGGACTAGCGGTAGGATACGAGCAGTACTTC.

This clone was detected a few times. This sequence joins TRBV6-1 and TRBJ2-3, with D possibly TRBD2 on 5 matching bases. V was cut by 3 bases and J by 0 bases, with 10 bases left in between. Per the germline V gene, CDR1 is MNHNS and CDR2 is SASEGT. This CDR3 has 15 amino acids. The CDR3 here is CASSERERSTDTQYF. As DNA, the CDR3 is TGTGCCAGCAGTGAGAGGGAGCGGAGCACAGATACGCAGTATTTT.

The chain joins TRBV5-1 to TRBJ2-3, with 15 bases fitting TRBD2. CDR3 size: 16 residues. Germline V lookup: CDR1 SGHRS, CDR2 YFSETQ. The V segment lost 2 bases and the J segment 6 bases; nucleotides outside the gene matches: 4. The CDR3 DNA follows: TGCGCCAGCAGCTTCTCCGGGACTAGCGGGGGGGATACGCAGTATTTT. The encoded protein is CASSFSGTSGGDTQYF.

The V gene is TRBV3-1 (or the pseudogene TRBV3-2), the J gene TRBJ2-1, with 7 bases fitting TRBD1. Germline CDR1 is LGHDT and CDR2 is YNNKEL (reference sequence). J was trimmed by 4 bases and V by 5 bases; bases with no gene match: 8. The CDR3 is made up of 15 amino acids. In nucleotides, the CDR3 is TGTGCCAGCAGCAGCTGGGGGACAGAGTACAATGAGCAGTTCTTC. Translation: CASSSWGTEYNEQFF.

The gene calls are TRBV5-1 and TRBJ2-7; TRBD1 matches at 10 bases. V shed 0 bases and J 2 bases; nucleotides not matched to a gene: 5. The CDR3 runs 16 residues. Germline V gene sequence: CDR1 SGHRS, CDR2 YFSETQ. The CDR3 bases are TGCGCCAGCAGCTTGGGAGGGACAGGGGCCCCCTACGAGCAGTACTTC. This sequence encodes CASSLGGTGAPYEQYF.

This clone occurred once. A junction boundary mismatches the germline segment, possibly from a read error. The chain employs TRBV7-3 and TRBJ2-3; D possibly corresponds to TRBD2 (6 bases). Germline CDR1 and CDR2: SGHTA and FQGTGA. CDR3 length: 14 residues. CDR3 in amino acids: CASRLTGEVDTQYF. CDR3 sequence (DNA): TGTGCCAGCAGGTTAACGGGAGAGGTAGATACGCAGTATTTT. Based on the CDR3 plus reference TRBV7-3 and TRBJ2-3, the full variable domain is GAGVSQTPSNKVTEKGKYVELRCDPISGHTALYWYRQSLGQGPEFLIYFQGTGAADDSGLPNDRFFAVRPEGSVSTLKIQRTERGDSAVYLCASRLTGEVDTQYFGPGTRLTVL.